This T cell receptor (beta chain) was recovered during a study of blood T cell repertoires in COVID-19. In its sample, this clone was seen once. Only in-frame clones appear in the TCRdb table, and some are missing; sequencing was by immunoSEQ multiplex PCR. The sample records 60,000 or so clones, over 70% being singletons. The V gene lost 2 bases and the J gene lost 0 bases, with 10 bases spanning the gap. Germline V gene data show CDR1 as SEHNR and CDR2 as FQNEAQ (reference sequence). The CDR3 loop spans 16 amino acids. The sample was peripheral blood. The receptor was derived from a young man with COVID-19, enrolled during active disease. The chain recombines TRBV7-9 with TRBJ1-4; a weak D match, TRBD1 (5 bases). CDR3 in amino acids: CASSLNRMTTNEKLFF. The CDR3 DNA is TGTGCCAGCAGCTTAAACAGGATGACAACTAATGAAAAACTGTTTTTT.